The T cell receptor beta chain under discussion was sequenced for a study of Ad26.COV2.S vaccination and SARS-CoV-2 variants. With V trimmed by 0 bases and J by 3 bases, 4 bases remained unmatched. The CDR3 totals 15 residues. Germline CDR1 is SGHRS and CDR2 is YFSETQ. Treatment described: some 20 received Ad26.COV2.S at low or high dose, single or two shots; roughly five received placebo; per-sample allocation not given. All samples were drawn on day 63, counting from the first vaccine or placebo injection. The assay was immunoSEQ multiplex PCR, and TCRdb's table has in-frame clones only and misses some. The repertoire holds hundreds of thousands of clones, with approximately 88% as singletons.

The specimen was peripheral blood, collected in a trial of Ad26.COV2.S vaccine versus placebo. The rearrangement joins TRBV5-1 to TRBJ2-5; 8 nucleotides line up with TRBD1. This TCR was recovered from a person aged 18-60 years who received the Ad26.COV2.S COVID-19 vaccine or a placebo. The CDR3, as DNA: TGCGCCAGCAGCTTGGGGGGGACAGGAGAAGAGACCCAGTACTTC. Translation: CASSLGGTGEETQYF.